What follows are 18 T cell receptor beta chains derived from one specimen sequenced in a study of CXCR4 blockade with PD-1 therapy in pancreatic cancer (dated by TCRdb to about 2019). The library was prepared using the immunoSEQ multiplex PCR assay. TCRdb took over this immuneACCESS table, retaining in-frame rearrangements with V and J assigned. Such tables are incomplete; in checked studies, under half of the missing clones stem from an unresolved V gene, and the remainder is unexplained. The sample table lists around 1,700 clones, roughly 36% of them with a count of one. Jointly, the top ten make up roughly an eighth of the sample. The sample taken for sequencing was tumor tissue. The receptors originated from a human donor with pancreatic ductal adenocarcinoma.

The CDR3 here is CASSQPALAGNTDTQYF. The CDR3 nucleotides are TGTGCCAGTAGTCAACCTGCGCTAGCGGGGAACACAGATACGCAGTATTTT. This chain links TRBV19 with TRBJ2-3, with 9 bases identical to TRBD2. The CDR3 has 17 residues. Germline V gene data show CDR1 as LNHDA and CDR2 as SQIVND (reference sequence). J gave up 2 bases and V 5 bases, and 11 bases lay outside the gene matches.

The CDR3 is CASSYSRGASYNSPLHF. In nucleotides, the CDR3 is TGTGCCAGCAGTTACTCTCGGGGGGCGTCCTATAATTCACCCCTCCACTTT. The chain carries TRBV6-8 and TRBJ1-6; a possible D gene is TRBD1 (6 bases). The CDR3 spans 17 residues. Trimming took off 0 bases at V and 1 base at J, with 10 bases between the two ends. Germline V gene data show CDR1 as MNHGY and CDR2 as SAAAGT.

This rearrangement joins TRBV11-3 to TRBJ1-5, with D possibly TRBD1 on 6 matching bases. The CDR3 is made up of 14 amino acids. Germline CDR1 SGHNT, CDR2 YENEEA. Trimming pared 3 bases from V and 7 bases from J, leaving 13 bases between. CDR3: CASSLGALWQPQHF. The CDR3 bases are TGTGCCAGCAGCTTGGGGGCTTTGTGGCAGCCCCAGCATTTT.

This clone appeared a few times. The chain recombines TRBV6-4 with TRBJ1-1; D call uncertain. The CDR3 sequence is 11 residues long. V lost 4 bases and J lost 7, with 7 bases in between. Germline V gene sequence: CDR1 MRHNA, CDR2 SNTAGT. The CDR3 bases are TGTGCCAGCAGTGTCGGCGGTGAAGCTTTCTTT. This translates into CASSVGGEAFF.

The chain recombines TRBV28 with TRBJ2-2, with TRBD2 identical over 11 bases. The CDR3 sequence is 16 residues long. Germline V CDR1 and CDR2: MDHEN, SYDVKM. V gave up 6 bases and J gave up 7 bases; unmatched junction bases: 10. As DNA, the CDR3 is TGTGCCAGCAGAGGGACTAGCGGTCGAGACGGCGGGGAGCTGTTTTTT. This translates into CASRGTSGRDGGELFF.

The table lists this clone with a count of one. The chain has TRBV29-1 and TRBJ2-7; 7 bases line up with TRBD2. The germline V gene encodes CDR1 SQVTM and CDR2 ANQGSEA. The CDR3 loop spans 15 amino acids. V shed 4 bases and J 6 bases; nucleotides not matched to a gene: 15. For the CDR3, the DNA is TGCAGCGTTGCCGCCCCCGGGCGGGAGAAACTCGAGCAGTACTTC. Amino acid sequence: CSVAAPGREKLEQYF.

Concerning this clone itself: One end of the junction does not line up with germline, which may come from a read error. The V call is TRBV15, the J call TRBJ2-7, with TRBD1 matching 11 bases. Per the germline V gene, CDR1 is LNHNV and CDR2 is YYDKDF (reference sequence). The CDR3 spans 15 residues. The CDR3 protein is CATSRGGTGGSEQYF. In DNA, the CDR3 is TGTGCCACCAGCAGAGGTGGGACAGGGGGTTCCGAGCAATACTTC.

This sequence joins TRBV4-1 and TRBJ1-4; TRBD1 matches at 10 bases. The length of the CDR3 is 15 residues. Germline V CDR1 and CDR2: MGHRA, YSYEKL. Trimming took 5 bases from V and 7 from J; bases not matched to a gene: 7. This chain's CDR3 is CASSTRQGAFEKLFF. Written as DNA, the CDR3 is TGCGCCAGCAGCACCCGACAGGGGGCATTTGAAAAACTGTTTTTT.

This clone was picked up a small number of times. The chain joins TRBV10-3 to TRBJ2-2; TRBD2 aligns across 8 bases. This CDR3 spans 16 amino acids. Per the germline V gene, CDR1 is ENHRY and CDR2 is SYGVKD. With 1 base clipped from V and 4 bases from J, the junction kept 5 bases outside the gene matches. CDR3 DNA: TGTGCCATCAGTGAGTTATCGGGAGGGATCACCGGGGAGCTGTTTTTT. Encoded protein: CAISELSGGITGELFF.

The chain links TRBV28 to TRBJ2-3; D not resolved. Per the germline V gene, CDR1 is MDHEN and CDR2 is SYDVKM. The CDR3 extends over 17 amino acids. Deletions cut 3 bases from V and 0 bases from J, with 16 bases between. The CDR3 sequence is CASSFYSYLGSTDTQYF. CDR3 nucleotide sequence: TGTGCCAGCAGTTTTTACTCATACCTAGGCAGCACAGATACGCAGTATTTT.

In its sample, this clone was seen a few times. The chain joins TRBV11-3 to TRBJ2-5; perhaps TRBD2 as D (6 bases). Between the trimmed V and J ends, which lost 4 bases and 6 bases, there was a span of 15 bases. The length of the CDR3 is 14 residues. Germline V CDR1 and CDR2: SGHNT, YENEEA. Here the CDR3 DNA reads TGTGCCAGCAGCTCCCTGCAGGGCGGGAAGACCCAGTACTTC. Protein sequence: CASSSLQGGKTQYF.

The V and J genes are TRBV14 and TRBJ2-1; D possibly matches TRBD1 or TRBD2 (6 bases each). The V gene lost 5 bases and the J gene lost 0 bases, with 17 bases spanning the gap. From germline, CDR1 is SGHDN and CDR2 FVKESK. The CDR3 loop spans 17 amino acids. The CDR3 nucleotides read TGTGCCAGCAGCTTTAGGGGGGCTTCTAGCTCCTACAATGAGCAGTTCTTC. Translated, it gives CASSFRGASSSYNEQFF.

This clone was observed a handful of times. V is TRBV9 and J is TRBJ2-2; D ambiguous. The CDR3 runs to 15 residues. CDR1 is SGDLS and CDR2 is YYNGEE in the germline V gene. The V gene lost 0 bases and the J gene lost 3 bases, with 9 bases spanning the gap. The CDR3 sequence is CASSVGQGYTGELFF. The CDR3, as DNA: TGTGCCAGCAGCGTAGGACAAGGTTACACCGGGGAGCTGTTTTTT.

By its share, this clone is large (0.1 to 1%). This chain links TRBV6-8 with TRBJ1-2; the D is unclear. This CDR3 has 13 amino acids. Germline CDR1 reads MNHGY; CDR2 reads SAAAGT. Trimming removed 6 bases from V and 3 bases from J, with 11 bases in between. This CDR3 is CASRSDNYYGYTF. Written as DNA, the CDR3 is TGTGCCAGCAGATCCGACAACTACTATGGCTACACCTTC.

The chain links TRBV7-5 to TRBJ1-3. TRBV7-5 is a pseudogene segment. This CDR3 contains 14 residues. The CDR3 nucleotides read TGTGCCAGCAGCTCCTCCCGCTCTGGAAACACCATATATTTT. This translates into CASSSSRSGNTIYF.

V is TRBV30 and J is TRBJ2-7; no clear D. CDR1 is GTSNPN, CDR2 SVGIG, per germline (reference sequence). Trimming left V 4 bases short and J 0 bases short, with 13 bases between. The CDR3 is 14 residues long. The CDR3 region is CAWNVAPYSYEQYF. The CDR3 nucleotides read TGTGCCTGGAATGTAGCCCCCTACTCCTACGAGCAGTACTTC.

This clone was found a few times. The rearrangement uses TRBV9 and TRBJ1-4; D gene unclear. The V gene's germline CDR1 is SGDLS and CDR2 YYNGEE. The CDR3 spans 14 residues. The ends were cut back, 0 bases at V and 4 bases at J, with 7 bases in the middle. The CDR3 sequence: CASSVGEGNEKLFF. The CDR3 DNA reads TGTGCCAGCAGCGTAGGTGAAGGTAATGAAAAACTGTTTTTT.

The CDR3 here is CASSLAPGTSFTGELFF. The CDR3 DNA sequence: TGCGCCAGCAGCCTTGCACCTGGGACTAGCTTTACCGGGGAGCTGTTTTTT. The chain joins TRBV5-1 to TRBJ2-2, with 9 positions matching TRBD2. This CDR3 is 17 amino acids long. Losses at the gene ends were 4 bases for V and 5 bases for J; bases not matched to a gene: 12. Germline V gives CDR1 SGHRS, CDR2 YFSETQ.